These 20 T cell receptor beta chains were sequenced from one sample in a study of T cell clonality in common variable immunodeficiency. Assay used: immunoSEQ multiplex PCR; TCRdb lists only in-frame clones, some missing. There are 40,000 to 45,000 clones in the sample, none observed a single time. What was sequenced was peripheral blood mononuclear cells. Receptors originate from a person aged 18 to 69 in good health.

This clone has at least ten counts. Sequencing ends 3 residues short of the CDR3 end; the germline J gene provides the rest. The chain uses TRBV19 and TRBJ1-1; tentative D call: TRBD1 (6 bases). V was shortened by 11 bases and J by 2 bases, with 21 bases between the two germline ends. From germline, CDR1 is LNHDA and CDR2 SQIVND (reference sequence). The CDR3 is 15 residues long. CDR3 loop: CAVNAGATANTEAFF. The DNA read from the CDR3 is TGTGCCGTGAACGCGGGGGCGACAGCTAACACTGAA. Variable domain in full (rest from reference TRBV19 and TRBJ1-1): DGGITQSPKYLFRKEGQNVTLSCEQNLNHDAMYWYRQDPGQGLRLIYYSQIVNDFQKGDIAEGYSVSREKKESFPLTVTSAQKNPTAFYLCAVNAGATANTEAFFGQGTRLTVV.

As for this clone: The read ends 3 residues early relative to the CDR3; the germline J gene fills the gap. V usage is TRBV5-6 and J usage is TRBJ2-3, with D perhaps matching TRBD1 (6 bases). CDR3 size: 14 residues. CDR1 SGHDT and CDR2 YYEEEE come from the germline V gene. This CDR3 is CASSLGTGPQPQYF. The DNA read from the CDR3 is TGTGCCAGCAGCTTGGGAACAGGGCCCCAGCCG.

At least ten counts were recorded for this clone. The observed sequence ends 3 residues before the CDR3 terminus, with the missing tail filled in from the germline J gene. The chain is built from TRBV7-9 and TRBJ1-2; D not certain. The length of the CDR3 is 12 residues. Trimming stripped 2 bases from V and 4 bases from J, with 5 bases between. Germline V gene sequence: CDR1 SEHNR, CDR2 FQNEAQ (reference sequence). The CDR3 DNA, read in part, is TGTGCCAGCAGCTTATCGGGCTATGGC. It yields the protein CASSLSGYG. The complete CDR3 reads CASSLSGYGYTF.

The sample holds a few counts of this clone. At one boundary the junction diverges from the germline segment, which might be a read error. The read falls 3 residues short of the CDR3 end, and the missing part is taken from the germline J gene. Other nucleotide sequences from this sample produce the same CDR3. The chain couples TRBV6-2 or TRBV6-3 to TRBJ1-2, with TRBD1 identical over 9 bases. The CDR3 consists of 14 residues. The germline gives CDR1 MNHEY, CDR2 SVGEGT. The sequenced part of the CDR3 DNA is TGTGCCAGCATCAACAGGGGGCTTAACTATGGA. Translation gives CASINRGLNYG. The entire CDR3 sequence reads CASINRGLNYGYTF.

This clone was picked up a small number of times. The missing CDR3 end, 3 residues past where the read stops, is filled in from the germline J gene. V gene TRBV2 combines with J gene TRBJ2-7; D is uncertain. V was trimmed by 5 bases and J by 3 bases, leaving 11 bases between them. There are 13 residues in the CDR3. Germline V gene data show CDR1 as SNHLY and CDR2 as FYNNEI. This chain's CDR3 is CASSWAEDYEQYF. The part of the CDR3 DNA that was read is TGTGCCAGCAGTTGGGCCGAGGACTACGAG. Filled out from reference TRBV2 and TRBJ2-7, the complete variable domain reads EPEVTQTPSHQVTQMGQEVILRCVPISNHLYFYWYRQILGQKVEFLVSFYNNEISEKSEIFDDQFSVERPDGSNFTLKIRSTKLEDSAMYFCASSWAEDYEQYFGPGTRLTVT.

This clone was recorded many times. The read halts 3 residues ahead of the CDR3 end, with the missing end drawn from the germline J gene. This chain uses TRBV9 with TRBJ2-3; 11 nucleotides match TRBD2. This CDR3 region has 17 residues. Germline assignment: CDR1 SGDLS and CDR2 YYNGEE. The V segment lost 3 bases and the J segment 0 bases; nucleotides outside the gene matches: 6. CDR3: CASSGLAGGISTDTQYF. The covered CDR3 bases are TGTGCCAGCAGCGGGCTAGCGGGGGGTATTAGCACAGATACG.

About this clone: The read is 3 residues too short to cover the CDR3 end, so that end is filled in from the germline J gene. The J gene is TRBJ2-7, the V gene TRBV20-1, with D possibly being TRBD2 (6 bases). The germline V gene has CDR1 DFQATT and CDR2 SNEGSKA (reference sequence). CDR3 length: 12 amino acids. The V gene lost 3 bases and the J gene lost 2 bases, with 8 bases spanning the gap. CDR3 sequence reads: CSARVAAYEQYF. CDR3 DNA (partial): TGCAGTGCTAGGGTAGCGGCCTACGAG.

In its sample, this clone was seen many times. The sequence runs out 3 residues before the end of the CDR3; the remainder is reconstructed from the germline J gene. This rearrangement joins TRBV5-1 to TRBJ1-1; 7 bases are shared with TRBD1. The CDR3 spans 14 residues. Germline CDR1 and CDR2: SGHRS and YFSETQ. The J segment lost 6 bases and the V segment lost 4 bases, leaving 9 bases of the junction unmatched. Here the CDR3 reads CASSHWDSAAEAFF. The DNA read from the CDR3 is TGCGCCAGCAGCCATTGGGACAGCGCAGCTGAA.

This clone was observed many times. The DNA read from the CDR3 is TGTGCCAGCAGCTTAGGCAGGGATCGTCGGGACTATGGC. Its protein is CASSLGRDRRDYG. The full CDR3 reads CASSLGRDRRDYGYTF. This chain links TRBV7-8 with TRBJ1-2; tentatively, D is TRBD1 (5 bases). The read terminates 3 residues before the CDR3 end, so the remaining end is supplied by the germline J gene. Germline CDR1 reads SGHVS; CDR2 reads FQNEAQ. The CDR3 contains 16 residues. V was clipped by 1 base and J by 3 bases, with 15 bases between them.

This clone has a count of ten or more. The read finishes 3 residues shy of the CDR3 end, and the germline J gene is used to complete it. The chain has TRBV6-1 and TRBJ1-1; unclear D gene. This CDR3 spans 12 amino acids. Germline V lookup: CDR1 MNHNS, CDR2 SASEGT. Incomplete CDR3 DNA: TGTGCCAGCAGTGAATCTGTCCAGAAG. Translation gives CASSESVQK. The complete CDR3 reads CASSESVQKAFF.

At least ten counts were recorded for this clone. Read data end 3 residues before the CDR3 end; the end is taken from the germline J gene. The chain uses TRBV29-1 and TRBJ2-3; the match to TRBD1 covers 8 bases. Germline-derived CDR1 and CDR2 are SQVTM and ANQGSEA. V was clipped by 4 bases and J by 0 bases; unmatched bases: 12. The CDR3 is made up of 17 amino acids. The CDR3 DNA, read in part, is TGCAGCGTTGCAGGGGGCCCCAGTCCCGTAAGCACAGATACG. Its protein product is CSVAGGPSPVSTDT. The CDR3 in its entirety is CSVAGGPSPVSTDTQYF.

This clone was recorded many times. The CDR3 is cut off 3 residues early in the read; its end comes from the germline J gene. The genes are TRBV5-1 and TRBJ2-2; possibly TRBD1 for D (6 bases). CDR1 SGHRS and CDR2 YFSETQ come from the germline V gene. The germline V and J ends were trimmed by 7 bases and 5 bases, with 15 bases remaining between them. This CDR3 region has 14 residues. Partial CDR3 DNA: TGCGCCAGCCAAGGAACTAGGGGGACCGGGGAG. Amino acids: CASQGTRGTGE. The CDR3 as a whole reads CASQGTRGTGELFF.

This clone has at least ten counts. The CDR3 loop reads CASSITRTNSGNTIYF. CDR3 DNA, as far as it was read: TGTGCCAGTAGTATTACCCGGACTAATTCTGGAAACACC. The chain recombines TRBV19 with TRBJ1-3, with unresolved D. Read data end 3 residues before the CDR3 end; the end is taken from the germline J gene. This CDR3 spans 16 amino acids. The germline V and J ends were trimmed by 3 bases and 1 base, with 13 bases remaining between them. The germline V gene has CDR1 LNHDA and CDR2 SQIVND (reference sequence). The full variable domain, its missing parts supplied by reference TRBV19 and TRBJ1-3, is DGGITQSPKYLFRKEGQNVTLSCEQNLNHDAMYWYRQDPGQGLRLIYYSQIVNDFQKGDIAEGYSVSREKKESFPLTVTSAQKNPTAFYLCASSITRTNSGNTIYFGEGSWLTVV.

This clone was counted at least ten times. The CDR3 extends 3 residues past the end of the read, so its final part is completed from the germline J gene. The chain uses TRBV9 and TRBJ2-1; no clear D gene. The CDR3 runs 12 residues. V lost 7 bases to trimming and J lost 0 bases, with 5 bases between them. Germline CDR1 SGDLS, CDR2 YYNGEE. Partial CDR3 DNA: TGTGCCAGCCAGAGCTCCTACAATGAG. This translates into CASQSSYNE. The CDR3 in full is CASQSSYNEQFF. Filled out from reference TRBV9 and TRBJ2-1, the complete variable domain reads DSGVTQTPKHLITATGQRVTLRCSPRSGDLSVYWYQQSLDQGLQFLIQYYNGEERAKGNILERFSAQQFPDLHSELNLSSLELGDSALYFCASQSSYNEQFFGPGTRLTVL.

At least ten counts were recorded for this clone. The CDR3 end lies 3 residues beyond the end of the read and is filled in from the germline J gene. V is TRBV10-2 and J is TRBJ2-2, with TRBD2 matching 8 bases. Losses at the gene ends were 2 bases for V and 2 bases for J; bases not matched to a gene: 4. CDR1 is WSHSY and CDR2 is SAAADI in the germline V gene. The CDR3 runs 16 residues. The CDR3 here is CASSELGGANTGELFF. The covered CDR3 bases are TGCGCCAGCAGTGAGCTCGGGGGGGCCAACACCGGGGAG.

This clone was found many times. The sequenced CDR3 bases are TGTGCCATCAGCGCAGGGGGGAATGAAAAA. Residues: CAISAGGNEK. The complete CDR3 protein is CAISAGGNEKLFF. V usage is TRBV10-3 and J usage is TRBJ1-4, with TRBD1 matching 7 bases. The CDR3 is cut off 3 residues early in the read; its end comes from the germline J gene. V trimming: 6 bases; J trimming: 5 bases; junction bases outside the gene matches: 3. The CDR3 has 13 residues. Germline CDR1 reads ENHRY; CDR2 reads SYGVKD.

This clone was counted many times. The CDR3 end is not reached by the read, which stops 3 residues before it; the germline J gene fills it in. The chain carries TRBV30 and TRBJ2-7; 9 bases match TRBD1. Trimming took 1 base from V and 6 from J; bases not matched to a gene: 13. CDR1 and CDR2 from the germline V gene are GTSNPN and SVGIG (reference sequence). The CDR3 length is 16 residues. The sequenced part of the CDR3 DNA is TGTGCCTGGAGTGCCTCGATGGGACAGGGTCGGTGCGAG. This sequence encodes CAWSASMGQGRCE. The whole CDR3 sequence reads CAWSASMGQGRCEQYF.

This clone was counted ten times or more. The read ends 3 residues shy of where the CDR3 ends; the end is completed using the germline J gene. The rearrangement links TRBV18 to TRBJ2-5; 7 bases are a match to TRBD1. The CDR3 runs to 13 residues. J lost 1 base, V lost 8 bases, and 4 bases had no gene match. Per germline, CDR1 KGHSH and CDR2 LQKENI. The sequenced CDR3 bases are TGTGCCAGCGTCGGGACAGTCCAAGAGACC. This codes for CASVGTVQET. The entire CDR3 reads CASVGTVQETQYF. Using reference TRBV18 and TRBJ2-5 for the parts outside the CDR3, the full variable domain is NAGVMQNPRHLVRRRGQEARLRCSPMKGHSHVYWYRQLPEEGLKFMVYLQKENIIDESGMPKERFSAEFPKEGPSILRIQQVVRGDSAAYFCASVGTVQETQYFGPGTRLLVL.

This clone was counted ten times or more. The read gets to within 3 residues of the CDR3 end, and the germline J gene fills in the rest. The chain is built from TRBV19 and TRBJ1-3; 10 bases agree with TRBD1. CDR1 and CDR2 from the germline V gene are LNHDA and SQIVND (reference sequence). The V segment lost 4 bases and the J segment 4 bases; nucleotides outside the gene matches: 4. The CDR3 consists of 15 residues. Partial CDR3 DNA: TGTGCCAGTAGTACTGGGACAGGGGCGGGAAACACC. Encoded protein: CASSTGTGAGNT. The full CDR3 is CASSTGTGAGNTIYF.

At least ten counts were recorded for this clone. The read ends 3 residues shy of where the CDR3 ends; the end is completed using the germline J gene. The chain combines TRBV14 with TRBJ1-6; 10 bases match TRBD1. The germline CDR1 and CDR2 sequences are SGHDN and FVKESK. This CDR3 contains 19 residues. V gave up 4 bases and J gave up 5 bases; unmatched junction bases: 14. CDR3 protein: CASSPLTGGLRAHNSPLHF. The part of the CDR3 DNA that was read is TGTGCCAGCAGCCCGTTGACAGGGGGCCTACGGGCTCATAATTCACCC.